Here is one T cell receptor (beta chain) with its context. No antigen is known for it. The record originates from a study of CD8+CD57+ T cells in acquired aplastic anemia. Broader study findings: The number of CD8+ CDR3 sequences shared by patients and controls was roughly 31.

Genomic DNA served as template for TCR beta VDJ and CDR3 profiling. In TCRdb, the reads were re-called with MiXCR into one record per CDR3 protein. This table has about 470,000 distinct CDR3 sequences, around 30% appearing once. Germline assignment: CDR1 SGHTA and CDR2 FQGNSA. The CDR3 contains 15 residues. V was cut by 3 bases and J by 2 bases, with 8 bases left in between. Patients selected for sequencing had displayed CD8+CD57+ cell expansion by flow cytometry. The chain uses TRBV7-2 and TRBJ2-6; TRBD1 is a possible D gene (6 bases). The receptor comes from a human donor with aplastic anemia. The sample was sorted CD4+, CD8+, or CD8+CD57+ T cells (not recorded which) from PBMCs. The CDR3: CASSFGGAGANVLTF. Here the CDR3 DNA reads TGTGCCAGCAGCTTTGGGGGCGCTGGGGCCAACGTCCTGACTTTC.